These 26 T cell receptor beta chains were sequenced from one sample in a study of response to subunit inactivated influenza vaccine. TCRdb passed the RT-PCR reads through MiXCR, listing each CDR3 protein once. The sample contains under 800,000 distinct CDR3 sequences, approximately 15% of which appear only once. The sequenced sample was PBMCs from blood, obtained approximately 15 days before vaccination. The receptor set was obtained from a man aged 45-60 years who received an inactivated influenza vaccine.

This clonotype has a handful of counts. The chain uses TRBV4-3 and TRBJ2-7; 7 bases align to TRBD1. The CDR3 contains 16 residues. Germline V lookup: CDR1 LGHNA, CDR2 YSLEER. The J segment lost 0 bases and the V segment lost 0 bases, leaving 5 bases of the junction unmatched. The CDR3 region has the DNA TGCGCCAGCAGCCAAGAAACAGGGGCCCCCTCCTACGAGCAGTACTTC. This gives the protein CASSQETGAPSYEQYF.

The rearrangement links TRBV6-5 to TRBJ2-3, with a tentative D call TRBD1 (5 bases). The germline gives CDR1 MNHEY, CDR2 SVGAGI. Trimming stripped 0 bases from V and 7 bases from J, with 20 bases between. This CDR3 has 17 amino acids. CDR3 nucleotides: TGTGCCAGCAGTTACTCGACCAGGACACCTACTTTACATACGCAGTATTTT. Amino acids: CASSYSTRTPTLHTQYF.

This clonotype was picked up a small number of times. The CDR3 DNA reads as TGCGCCAGCAGCCCCCAGGGGGGTGAAAAACTGTTTTTT. Protein sequence: CASSPQGGEKLFF. This rearrangement joins TRBV5-1 to TRBJ1-4; the match to TRBD1 covers 7 bases. With 4 bases clipped from V and 7 bases from J, the junction kept 4 bases outside the gene matches. The CDR3 length is 13 residues. Germline CDR1 is SGHRS and CDR2 is YFSETQ.

The CDR3 DNA is TGTGCCTGGAGTGTCCTAGCGGGGCAAGAGACCCAGTACTTC. It translates to CAWSVLAGQETQYF. The chain joins TRBV30 to TRBJ2-5; 9 bases align to TRBD2. V gave up 0 bases and J gave up 2 bases; unmatched junction bases: 1. This CDR3 spans 14 amino acids. CDR1 GTSNPN and CDR2 SVGIG come from the germline V gene (reference sequence).

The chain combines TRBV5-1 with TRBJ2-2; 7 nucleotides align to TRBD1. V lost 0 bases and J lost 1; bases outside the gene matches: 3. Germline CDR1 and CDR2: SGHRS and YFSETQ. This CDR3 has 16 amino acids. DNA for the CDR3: TGCGCCAGCAGCTTGGATAGGACAGGGAACACCGGGGAGCTGTTTTTT. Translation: CASSLDRTGNTGELFF.

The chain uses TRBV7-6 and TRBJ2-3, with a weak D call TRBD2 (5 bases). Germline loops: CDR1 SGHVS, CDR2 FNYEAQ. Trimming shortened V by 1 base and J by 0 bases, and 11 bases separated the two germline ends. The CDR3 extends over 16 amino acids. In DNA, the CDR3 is TGTGCCAGCAGCTTAGGGACGGGGATAAGCACAGATACGCAGTATTTT. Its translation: CASSLGTGISTDTQYF.

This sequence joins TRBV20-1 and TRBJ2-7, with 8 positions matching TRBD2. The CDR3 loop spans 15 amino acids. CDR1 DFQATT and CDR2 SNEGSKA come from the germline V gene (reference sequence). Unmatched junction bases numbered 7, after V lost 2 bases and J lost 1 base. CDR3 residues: CSARKSGSVSYEQYF. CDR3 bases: TGCAGTGCTAGAAAAAGCGGGAGTGTATCCTACGAGCAGTACTTC.

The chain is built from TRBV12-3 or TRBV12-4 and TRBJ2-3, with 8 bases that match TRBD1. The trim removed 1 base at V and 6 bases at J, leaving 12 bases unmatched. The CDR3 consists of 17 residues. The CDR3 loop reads CASSLEGGRDRPDTQYF. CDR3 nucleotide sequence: TGTGCCAGCAGTTTAGAGGGGGGTCGGGACAGGCCCGATACGCAGTATTTT.

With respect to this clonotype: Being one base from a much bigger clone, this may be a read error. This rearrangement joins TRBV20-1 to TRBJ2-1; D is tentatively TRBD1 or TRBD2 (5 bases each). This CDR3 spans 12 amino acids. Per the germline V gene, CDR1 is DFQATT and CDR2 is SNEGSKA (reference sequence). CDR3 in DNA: TGCAGTGCCTCCCCCGGGGACCCCCAGCAGCTCTTC. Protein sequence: CSASPGDPQQLF.

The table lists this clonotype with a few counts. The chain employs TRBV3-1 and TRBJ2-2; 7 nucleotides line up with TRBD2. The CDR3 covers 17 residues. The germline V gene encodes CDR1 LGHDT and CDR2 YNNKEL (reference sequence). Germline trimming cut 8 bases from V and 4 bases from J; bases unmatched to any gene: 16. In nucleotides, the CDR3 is TGTGCCAGCGGCGGGAGCTTTAGCGGCCTACTCACCGGGGAGCTGTTTTTT. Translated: CASGGSFSGLLTGELFF.

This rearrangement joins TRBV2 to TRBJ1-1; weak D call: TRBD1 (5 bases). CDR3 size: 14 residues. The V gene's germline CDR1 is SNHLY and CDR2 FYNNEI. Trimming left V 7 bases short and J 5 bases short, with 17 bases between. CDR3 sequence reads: CASTQVQGETEAFF. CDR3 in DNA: TGTGCCAGCACCCAAGTCCAGGGCGAGACTGAAGCTTTCTTT.

The CDR3 region has the DNA TGTGCCAGCAGTGAAGGGGCAGGGGGCGCAGCCGGGGAGCTGTTTTTT. It codes for CASSEGAGGAAGELFF. This chain connects TRBV6-1 to TRBJ2-2; 8 positions agree with TRBD1. J gave up 6 bases and V 1 base, and 7 bases lay outside the gene matches. The CDR3 consists of 16 residues. Germline assignment: CDR1 MNHNS and CDR2 SASEGT.

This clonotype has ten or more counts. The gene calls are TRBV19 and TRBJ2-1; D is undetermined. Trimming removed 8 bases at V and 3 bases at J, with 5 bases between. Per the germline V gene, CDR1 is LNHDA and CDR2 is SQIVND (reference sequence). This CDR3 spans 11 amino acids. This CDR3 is CASAVYNEQFF. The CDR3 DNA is TGTGCCAGTGCAGTCTACAATGAGCAGTTCTTC. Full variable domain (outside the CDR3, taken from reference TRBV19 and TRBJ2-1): DGGITQSPKYLFRKEGQNVTLSCEQNLNHDAMYWYRQDPGQGLRLIYYSQIVNDFQKGDIAEGYSVSREKKESFPLTVTSAQKNPTAFYLCASAVYNEQFFGPGTRLTVL.

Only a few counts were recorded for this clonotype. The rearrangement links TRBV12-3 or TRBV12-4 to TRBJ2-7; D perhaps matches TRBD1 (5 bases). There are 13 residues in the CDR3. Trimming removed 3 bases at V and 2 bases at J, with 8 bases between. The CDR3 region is CASSFSGPYEQYF. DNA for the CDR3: TGTGCCAGCAGTTTCTCAGGGCCCTACGAGCAGTACTTC.

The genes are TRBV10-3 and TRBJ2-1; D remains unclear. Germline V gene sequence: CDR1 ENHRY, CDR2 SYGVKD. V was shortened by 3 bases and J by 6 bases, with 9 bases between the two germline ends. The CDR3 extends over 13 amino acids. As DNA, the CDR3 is TGTGCCATCAGTGACCCTAGATTCAATGAGCAGTTCTTC. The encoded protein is CAISDPRFNEQFF.

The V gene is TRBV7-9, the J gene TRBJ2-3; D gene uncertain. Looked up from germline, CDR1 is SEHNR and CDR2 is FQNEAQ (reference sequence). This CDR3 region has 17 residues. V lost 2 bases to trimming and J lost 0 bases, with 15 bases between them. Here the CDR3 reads CASSLSRLSTSTDTQYF. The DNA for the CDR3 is TGTGCCAGCAGCTTAAGTCGGTTGAGCACTAGCACAGATACGCAGTATTTT.

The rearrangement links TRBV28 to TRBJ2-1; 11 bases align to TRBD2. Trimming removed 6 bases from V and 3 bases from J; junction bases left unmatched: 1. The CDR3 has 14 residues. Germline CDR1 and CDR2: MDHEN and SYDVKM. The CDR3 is CASRTSGIYNEQFF. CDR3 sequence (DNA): TGTGCCAGCAGGACTAGCGGGATCTACAATGAGCAGTTCTTC.

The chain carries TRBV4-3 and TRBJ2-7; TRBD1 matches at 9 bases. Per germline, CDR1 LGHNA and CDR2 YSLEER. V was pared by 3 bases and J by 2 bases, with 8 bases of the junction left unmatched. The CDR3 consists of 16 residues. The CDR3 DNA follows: TGCGCCAGCAGCCAGGATTTTGACAGGGGGACCTACGAGCAGTACTTC. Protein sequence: CASSQDFDRGTYEQYF.

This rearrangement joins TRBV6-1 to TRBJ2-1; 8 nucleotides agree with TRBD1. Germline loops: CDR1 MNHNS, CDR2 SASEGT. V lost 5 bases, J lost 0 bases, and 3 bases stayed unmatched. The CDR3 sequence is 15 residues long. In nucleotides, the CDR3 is TGTGCCAGCAGTACGGACAGGGTCTCCTACAATGAGCAGTTCTTC. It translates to CASSTDRVSYNEQFF.

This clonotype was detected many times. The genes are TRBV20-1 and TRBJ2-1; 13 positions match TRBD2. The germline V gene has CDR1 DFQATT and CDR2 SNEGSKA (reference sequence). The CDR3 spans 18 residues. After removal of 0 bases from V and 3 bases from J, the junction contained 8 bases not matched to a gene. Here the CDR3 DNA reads TGCAGTGCTAGAGATCTGCTACTAGCGGGAGGGATCTACAATGAGCAGTTCTTC. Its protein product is CSARDLLLAGGIYNEQFF.

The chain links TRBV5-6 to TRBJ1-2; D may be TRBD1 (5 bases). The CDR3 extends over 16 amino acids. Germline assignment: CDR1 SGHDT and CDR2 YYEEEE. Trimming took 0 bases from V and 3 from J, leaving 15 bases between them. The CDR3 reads CASSLEVQGKDYGYTF. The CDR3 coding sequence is TGTGCCAGCAGCTTGGAAGTCCAGGGTAAGGACTATGGCTACACCTTC.

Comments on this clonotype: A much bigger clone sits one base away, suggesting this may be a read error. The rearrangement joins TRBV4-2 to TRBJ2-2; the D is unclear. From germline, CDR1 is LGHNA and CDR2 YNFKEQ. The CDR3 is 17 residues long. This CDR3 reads CARSPNSAPQNTGELFF. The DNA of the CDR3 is TGTGCCAGAAGCCCTAATTCCGCGCCCCAGAACACCGGGGAGCTGTTTTTT.

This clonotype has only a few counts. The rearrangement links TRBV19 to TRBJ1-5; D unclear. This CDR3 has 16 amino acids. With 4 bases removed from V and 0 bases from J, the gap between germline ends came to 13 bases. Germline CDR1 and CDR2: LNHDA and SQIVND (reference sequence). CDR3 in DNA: TGTGCCAGTAGTAGGGAGGTGGGATATAGCAATCAGCCCCAGCATTTT. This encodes CASSREVGYSNQPQHF.

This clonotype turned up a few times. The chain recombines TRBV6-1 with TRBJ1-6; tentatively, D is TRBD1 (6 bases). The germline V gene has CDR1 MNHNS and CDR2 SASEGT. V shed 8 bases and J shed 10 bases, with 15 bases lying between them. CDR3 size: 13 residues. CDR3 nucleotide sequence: TGTGCCAGCCACCGGGGGGCATTGTCACCCCTCCACTTT. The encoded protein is CASHRGALSPLHF.

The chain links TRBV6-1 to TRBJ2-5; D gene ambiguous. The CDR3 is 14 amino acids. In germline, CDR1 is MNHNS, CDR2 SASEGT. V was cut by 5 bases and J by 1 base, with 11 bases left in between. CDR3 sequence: CASSTLRSQETQYF. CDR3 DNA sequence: TGTGCCAGCAGTACCCTAAGGAGCCAAGAGACCCAGTACTTC.

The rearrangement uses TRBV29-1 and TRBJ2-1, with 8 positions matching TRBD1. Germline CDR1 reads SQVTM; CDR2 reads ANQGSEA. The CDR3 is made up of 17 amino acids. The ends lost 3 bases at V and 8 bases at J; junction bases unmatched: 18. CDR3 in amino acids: CSVDSPGQGRSLDEQFF. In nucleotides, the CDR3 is TGCAGCGTTGATTCTCCAGGACAGGGCCGTTCCTTGGATGAGCAGTTCTTC.